Below, 9 T cell receptor beta chains from the same sample are listed, as sequenced in a study of spatial heterogeneity in lung cancer. Documented time point: sample taken at primary tumor resection. TCRdb processed the 5' RACE reads anew with MiXCR; each CDR3 protein has one entry. The sample shows about 48,000 distinct CDR3 sequences, over 4.5% of them seen only once. The source was PBMCs, collected at surgery. The receptors shown here come from a male donor with early-stage non-small cell lung cancer.

The sample holds many counts of this clonotype. The chain employs TRBV20-1 and TRBJ1-1, with TRBD1 matching 9 bases. The CDR3 covers 14 residues. V shed 5 bases and J 5 bases; nucleotides not matched to a gene: 9. Germline V lookup: CDR1 DFQATT, CDR2 SNEGSKA (reference sequence). In DNA, the CDR3 is TGCAGTGCTCCGACAGGGGGAGTAAGGACTGAAGCTTTCTTT. It encodes CSAPTGGVRTEAFF.

There are many counts of this clonotype. The chain recombines TRBV10-3 with TRBJ2-5, with TRBD1 matching over 8 bases. V was pared by 9 bases and J by 2 bases, with 11 bases of the junction left unmatched. Germline values: CDR1 ENHRY, CDR2 SYGVKD. The CDR3 totals 15 residues. The CDR3 spells CAISLGQGEQETQYF. The CDR3 DNA sequence: TGTGCCATTTCCCTTGGACAGGGTGAGCAAGAGACCCAGTACTTC.

This rearrangement joins TRBV18 to TRBJ1-5; 9 nucleotides match TRBD1. There are 15 residues in the CDR3. CDR1 and CDR2 (germline): KGHSH, LQKENI. The ends lost 5 bases at V and 3 bases at J; junction bases unmatched: 5. The CDR3 DNA is TGTGCCAGCTCAACCGGGACAGGGCCCAATCAGCCCCAGCATTTT. It yields the protein CASSTGTGPNQPQHF.

J is TRBJ1-2 and V is TRBV20-1, with 10 bases that match TRBD1. Germline CDR1 and CDR2: DFQATT and SNEGSKA (reference sequence). This CDR3 comprises 15 residues. The V and J ends lost 3 bases and 4 bases, in that order; junction bases with no gene match: 8. CDR3 DNA: TGCAGTGCTAGCCCCGGGACAGGGGCCGGCTATGGCTACACCTTC. Translated, it gives CSASPGTGAGYGYTF.

This clonotype was counted at least ten times. This sequence joins TRBV20-1 and TRBJ2-1, with D tentatively TRBD2 (6 bases). The CDR3 extends over 15 amino acids. Trimming removed 3 bases from V and 0 bases from J, with 12 bases in between. Germline V gene sequence: CDR1 DFQATT, CDR2 SNEGSKA (reference sequence). The CDR3 DNA is TGCAGTGCTAGTTCGGGACTCGGCTCCTACAATGAGCAGTTCTTC. It is translated as CSASSGLGSYNEQFF.

This clonotype was counted ten times or more. The rearrangement links TRBV7-9 to TRBJ2-1; TRBD2 matches 11 bases. CDR3 length: 16 amino acids. J gave up 8 bases and V 3 bases, and 9 bases lay outside the gene matches. Per germline, CDR1 SEHNR and CDR2 FQNEAQ (reference sequence). CDR3 DNA sequence: TGTGCCAGCAGCTTGAGTGCGACTAGCGGGACCGATGAGCAGTTCTTC. Encoded protein: CASSLSATSGTDEQFF.

This clonotype was detected ten times or more. J is TRBJ2-1 and V is TRBV6-5; 11 bases are a match to TRBD2. The CDR3 spans 16 residues. Germline CDR1 MNHEY, CDR2 SVGAGI. V dropped 1 base and J dropped 5; count of bases not matched to a gene: 4. Here the CDR3 DNA reads TGTGCCAGCAGTTACTATGGGACTAGCGGACACAATGAGCAGTTCTTC. It is translated as CASSYYGTSGHNEQFF.

V and J are TRBV5-4 and TRBJ2-7; either TRBD1 or TRBD2 may supply D (5 bases each). Germline CDR1 reads SGHNT; CDR2 reads YYREEE (reference sequence). The CDR3 contains 14 residues. Trimming left V 2 bases short and J 2 bases short, with 11 bases between. The CDR3 region is CASSLGTATYEQYF. DNA of the CDR3: TGTGCCAGCAGCTTAGGGACGGCTACCTACGAGCAGTACTTC.

V is TRBV2 and J is TRBJ2-7; the match to TRBD2 covers 12 bases. The CDR3 length is 15 residues. Trimming took 8 bases from V and 6 from J; bases not matched to a gene: 11. Germline-derived CDR1 and CDR2 are SNHLY and FYNNEI. The CDR3: CASRLQLAGGLEQYF. The DNA for the CDR3 is TGTGCCAGCCGACTCCAACTAGCGGGAGGTCTCGAGCAGTACTTC.